What follows are 8 T cell receptor beta chains derived from one specimen sequenced in a study of T cell responses to AZD1222 COVID-19 vaccine. TCRdb keeps only in-frame clones here, not all; method: immunoSEQ multiplex PCR. Among approximately 92,000 clones listed, around nine tenths were seen once. Sequences were derived from peripheral blood, sampled on day 0 of AZD1222 vaccination. The receptors derive from an adult in good health.

The chain employs TRBV9 and TRBJ2-1; no firm D call. The CDR3 totals 15 residues. Germline values: CDR1 SGDLS, CDR2 YYNGEE. Trimming left V 1 base short and J 5 bases short, with 13 bases between. The CDR3 reads CASSVLGSLDNEQFF. DNA for the CDR3: TGTGCCAGCAGCGTATTGGGAAGCCTAGACAATGAGCAGTTCTTC.

This clone was seen a single time. A read error may account for a junction end that differs from germline. This sequence joins TRBV5-1 and TRBJ2-1, with 12 nucleotides matching TRBD2. The germline CDR1 and CDR2 sequences are SGHRS and YFSETQ. This CDR3 comprises 15 residues. The CDR3 DNA follows: TGTGCCAGCAGCCTGACTAGCGGGGGCCCTGGTGAGCAGTTCTTC. This gives the protein CASSLTSGGPGEQFF.

The rearrangement uses TRBV5-6 and TRBJ2-7, with D tentatively TRBD1 or TRBD2 (5 bases each). V shed 4 bases and J shed 6 bases, with 11 bases lying between them. CDR1 SGHDT and CDR2 YYEEEE come from the germline V gene. The CDR3 is made up of 12 amino acids. The CDR3: CASSGGSGEQYV. In nucleotides, the CDR3 is TGTGCCAGCAGCGGGGGATCGGGCGAGCAGTACGTC.

J is TRBJ1-1 and V is TRBV13; D is unclear. The CDR3 contains 13 residues. V was cut by 5 bases and J by 12 bases, with 19 bases left in between. Germline CDR1 reads PRHDT; CDR2 reads FYEKMQ (reference sequence). For the CDR3, the DNA is TGTGCCAGCAGCGCAGAGACCTCGGGTAAGCCTTTCTTT. Translation: CASSAETSGKPFF. Variable domain in full (rest from reference TRBV13 and TRBJ1-1): AAGVIQSPRHLIKEKRETATLKCYPIPRHDTVYWYQQGPGQDPQFLISFYEKMQSDKGSIPDRFSAQQFSDYHSELNMSSLELGDSALYFCASSAETSGKPFFGQGTRLTVV.

The chain employs TRBV3-1 (or the pseudogene TRBV3-2) and TRBJ2-2; D uncertain. This CDR3 spans 13 amino acids. Germline CDR1 is LGHDT and CDR2 is YNNKEL (reference sequence). The V end was cut by 4 bases, the J end by 7 bases, with 10 bases between. The CDR3 nucleotides are TGTGCCAGCAGCCCATTCCGAAGCGGGGAGCTGTTTTTT. Its protein product is CASSPFRSGELFF.

CDR3 nucleotide sequence: TGCGCCAGCAGCTTGCGGACTAGCGGGGGGGCTGTGGCAGATACGCAGTATTTT. Its protein is CASSLRTSGGAVADTQYF. V is TRBV5-1 and J is TRBJ2-3, with 15 bases fitting TRBD2. Trimming took 1 base from V and 4 from J; bases not matched to a gene: 7. Looked up from germline, CDR1 is SGHRS and CDR2 is YFSETQ. The CDR3 is made up of 18 amino acids.

The gene calls are TRBV5-4 and TRBJ2-7; possibly TRBD1 or TRBD2 for D (5 bases each). The CDR3 covers 16 residues. Between the trimmed V and J ends, which lost 4 bases and 1 base, there was a span of 18 bases. CDR1 is SGHNT and CDR2 is YYREEE in the germline V gene (reference sequence). Written as DNA, the CDR3 is TGTGCCAGCAGCCAGGACCCGGGGCGGACGTCCTACGAGCAGTACTTC. Protein sequence: CASSQDPGRTSYEQYF.

The V and J genes are TRBV5-6 and TRBJ2-7, with 10 nucleotides matching TRBD1. CDR1 is SGHDT, CDR2 YYEEEE, per germline. The CDR3 length is 13 residues. V dropped 4 bases and J dropped 5; count of bases not matched to a gene: 3. In nucleotides, the CDR3 is TGTGCCAGCAGCATGGACAGGGGGGACGAGCAGTACTTC. This sequence encodes CASSMDRGDEQYF.